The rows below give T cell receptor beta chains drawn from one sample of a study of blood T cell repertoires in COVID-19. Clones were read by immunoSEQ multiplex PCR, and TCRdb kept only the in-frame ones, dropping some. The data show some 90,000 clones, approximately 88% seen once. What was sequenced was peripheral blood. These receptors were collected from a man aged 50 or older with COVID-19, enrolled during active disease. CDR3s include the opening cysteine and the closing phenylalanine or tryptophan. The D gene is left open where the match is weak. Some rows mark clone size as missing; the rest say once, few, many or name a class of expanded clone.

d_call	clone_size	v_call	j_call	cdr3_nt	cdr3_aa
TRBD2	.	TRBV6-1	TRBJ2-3	TGTGCCAGCAGTGCCCCGCTAGCGGCTGGGGGAGATACGCAGTATTTT	CASSAPLAAGGDTQYF
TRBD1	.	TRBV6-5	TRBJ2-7	TGTGCCAGCAGCCTCGGGACAGGGGACGAGCAGTACTTC	CASSLGTGDEQYF
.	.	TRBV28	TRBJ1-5	TGTGCCAGCAGGGAACCGGGGACTGGAAAGTCGCCCCAGCATTTT	CASREPGTGKSPQHF
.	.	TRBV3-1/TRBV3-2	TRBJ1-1	TGTGCCAGCAGCCAGGCTACAGGGACTTTCTTT	CASSQATGTFF
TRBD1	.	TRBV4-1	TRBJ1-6	TGCGCCAGCAGGAGTGGCGACAGGGACCCCTCACCCCTCCACTTT	CASRSGDRDPSPLHF
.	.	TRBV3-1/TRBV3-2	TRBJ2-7	TGTGCCAGCAGCCAACTCGCGGGATCCTACGAGCAGTACTTC	CASSQLAGSYEQYF
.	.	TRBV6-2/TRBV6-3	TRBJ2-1	TGTGCCAGCAGTTCCCGACAGACTCCCTCCTACAATGAGCAGTTCTTC	CASSSRQTPSYNEQFF
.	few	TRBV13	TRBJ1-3	TGTGCCAGCAGCCCGGGACACTCTGGAAACACCATATATTTT	CASSPGHSGNTIYF
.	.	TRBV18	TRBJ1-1	TGTGCCAGCTCACCAGAGGGACTGCCGAACACTGAAGCTTTCTTT	CASSPEGLPNTEAFF
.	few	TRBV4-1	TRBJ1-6	TGCGCCAGCAGCCAGGTGGTGGGCGACAGACGATACTATAATTCACCCCTCCACTTT	CASSQVVGDRRYYNSPLHF
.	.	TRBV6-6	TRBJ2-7	TGTGCCAGCAGTTACTCGATGTCCACTTACGAGCAGTACTTC	CASSYSMSTYEQYF
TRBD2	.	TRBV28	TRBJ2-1	TGTGCCAGCAGTTTGGTTAGCGGGGCCAACGAGCAGTTCTTC	CASSLVSGANEQFF
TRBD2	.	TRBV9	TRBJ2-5	TGTGCCAGCAGCGTAGGACTAGCTTCAGAGACCCAGTACTTC	CASSVGLASETQYF
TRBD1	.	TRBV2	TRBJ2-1	TGTGCCAGCGCCCGGGACAGGGATAATGAGCAGTTCTTC	CASARDRDNEQFF
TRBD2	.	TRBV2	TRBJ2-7	TGTGCCAGCAGTAGGACTAGCTACGAGCAGTACTTC	CASSRTSYEQYF
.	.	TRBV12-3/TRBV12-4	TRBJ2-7	TGTGCCAGCAGTTTATCCAATTACGAGCAGTACTTC	CASSLSNYEQYF
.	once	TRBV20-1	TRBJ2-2	TGCAGTGCTAGTAACGGAGCGAACACCGGGGAGCTGTTTTTT	CSASNGANTGELFF
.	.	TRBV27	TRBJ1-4	TGTGCCAGCAGTCCTACCAGGGTGGTGGGGAAACTGTTTTTT	CASSPTRVVGKLFF
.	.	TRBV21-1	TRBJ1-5	TGTGCCAGCAGCAAAGCCCTGGGACAGGGGCTAAGGGCGGGCAATCAGCCCCAGCATTTT	CASSKALGQGLRAGNQPQHF
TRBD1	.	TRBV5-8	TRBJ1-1	TGTGCCAGCAGCTTGACAGGGGGCGCGATGAACACTGAAGCTTTCTTT	CASSLTGGAMNTEAFF
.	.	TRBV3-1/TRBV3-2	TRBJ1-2	TGTGCCAGCAGCTTTCGGACATATAACTATGGCTACACCTTC	CASSFRTYNYGYTF
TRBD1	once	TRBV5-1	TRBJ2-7	TGCGCCAGCAGCCCCGGACAGGGGAAGGACGAGCAGTACTTC	CASSPGQGKDEQYF
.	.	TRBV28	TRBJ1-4	TGTGCCAGCAGTCACCAAAGTTGGAGTGCCGGTGAAAAACTGTTTTTT	CASSHQSWSAGEKLFF
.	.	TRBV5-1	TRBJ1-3	TGCGCCAGCAGCTCCTCCGCAACAGGCAGTGGTGGAAACACCATATATTTT	CASSSSATGSGGNTIYF
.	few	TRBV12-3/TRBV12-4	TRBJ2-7	TGTGCCAGCAGCCCCGTCGGGGACGAGCAGTACTTC	CASSPVGDEQYF
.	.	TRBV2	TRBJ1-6	TGTGCCAGCAGTGGACAGTTTAATTCACCCCTCCACTTT	CASSGQFNSPLHF
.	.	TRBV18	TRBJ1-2	TGTGCCAGCTCACCACAGAGGTGGGACTATGGCTACACCTTC	CASSPQRWDYGYTF
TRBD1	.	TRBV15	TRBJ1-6	TGTGCCACCAGCAGGGGACAGGGTAGTTCACCCCTCCACTTT	CATSRGQGSSPLHF
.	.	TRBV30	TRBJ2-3	TGTGCCCATGGTAGAGATACGCAGTATTTT	CAHGRDTQYF
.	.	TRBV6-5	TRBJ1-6	TGTGCCAGCAGTTACGTAAGCAGGGGTTATAATTCACCCCTCCACTTT	CASSYVSRGYNSPLHF
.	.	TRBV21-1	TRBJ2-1	TGTGCCAGCGACCTCGGGGGGTACAATGAGCAGTTCTTC	CASDLGGYNEQFF
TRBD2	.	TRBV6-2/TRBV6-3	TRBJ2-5	TGTGCCAGCAGCACTCAGACTAGCGCGCAAGAGACCCAGTACTTC	CASSTQTSAQETQYF
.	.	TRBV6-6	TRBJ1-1	TGTGCCAGCAGCTATCCTAATTTGAACACTGAAGCTTTCTTT	CASSYPNLNTEAFF
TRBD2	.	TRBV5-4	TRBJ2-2	TGTGCCAGCAGCTTGGAAGTACTAGCGGGGGGGCCGGACACCGGGGAGCTGTTTTTT	CASSLEVLAGGPDTGELFF
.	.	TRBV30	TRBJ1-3	TGTGCCTGGGGAGGAAGGGGCTGGGCTGGAAACACCATATATTTT	CAWGGRGWAGNTIYF
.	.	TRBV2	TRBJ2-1	TGTGCCAGCAGTGATAGGGTGGGGACTCCAACTTACAATGAGCAGTTCTTC	CASSDRVGTPTYNEQFF
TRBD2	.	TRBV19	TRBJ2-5	TGTGCCAGTAGTCCCCGGGGGGTTGGGGAGACCCAGTACTTC	CASSPRGVGETQYF
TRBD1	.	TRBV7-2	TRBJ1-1	TGTGCCAGCAGCTTCGGTAAACAGGGGGCGTACACTGAAGCTTTCTTT	CASSFGKQGAYTEAFF
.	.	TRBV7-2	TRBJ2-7	TGTGCCAGCAGATTAGGTGCAGGGAACGAGCAGTACTTC	CASRLGAGNEQYF
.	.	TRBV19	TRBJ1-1	TGTGCCAGTAGTCCACAGGGCAGGGGGAACACTGAAGCTTTCTTT	CASSPQGRGNTEAFF
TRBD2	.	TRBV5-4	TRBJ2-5	TGTGCCAGCAGCTTGGCCGGCGGGGGGGCTAGGAAGACCCAGTACTTC	CASSLAGGGARKTQYF
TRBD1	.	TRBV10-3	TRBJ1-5	TGTGCCATCAGTGAGTCGACAGGGCCAAGCAATCAGCCCCAGCATTTT	CAISESTGPSNQPQHF